Presented here are 30 T cell receptor beta chains from one specimen sequenced in a study of high-grade serous ovarian cancer treatment subgroups. Tumor samples were taken before definitive surgery or chemotherapy. The protocol was immunoSEQ multiplex PCR, while the TCRdb copy is restricted to in-frame clones and leaves out a portion. The sample records around 27,000 clones, about 80% being singletons. Sequences were obtained from tumor tissue. Receptors were obtained from a human donor with high-grade serous ovarian cancer.

The chain employs TRBV5-1 and TRBJ2-7; possibly TRBD1 or TRBD2 for D (5 bases each). This CDR3 region has 15 residues. Trimming left V 0 bases short and J 0 bases short, with 10 bases between. Germline CDR1 is SGHRS and CDR2 is YFSETQ. CDR3 in DNA: TGCGCCAGCAGCTTGGGTGGGGGAAGCTCCTACGAGCAGTACTTC. Its protein product is CASSLGGGSSYEQYF.

The J gene is TRBJ1-2, the V gene TRBV7-3; 7 bases align to TRBD1. Germline-derived CDR1 and CDR2 are SGHTA and FQGTGA. The CDR3 contains 22 residues. V shed 0 bases and J 5 bases; nucleotides not matched to a gene: 27. The CDR3 spells CASSLTVSQRGGQFDRWYGYTF. CDR3 sequence (DNA): TGTGCCAGCAGCTTAACGGTTTCTCAACGGGGGGGACAGTTTGATCGGTGGTATGGCTACACCTTC.

CDR3 residues: CASTERYWEQYF. Written as DNA, the CDR3 is TGTGCCAGCACCGAACGCTATTGGGAGCAGTACTTC. This chain joins TRBV2 and TRBJ2-7; D not certain. V gave up 7 bases and J gave up 7 bases, with 14 bases separating them. Germline CDR1 and CDR2: SNHLY and FYNNEI. The CDR3 totals 12 residues.

The CDR3 DNA follows: TGTGCCAGCAGCTTGGGGCCCTGGACTAGCGGGGGGTACAATGAGCAGTTCTTC. Encoded protein: CASSLGPWTSGGYNEQFF. This rearrangement joins TRBV5-6 to TRBJ2-1; 14 nucleotides align to TRBD2. The V and J ends lost 0 bases and 4 bases, in that order; junction bases with no gene match: 6. Germline V gene sequence: CDR1 SGHDT, CDR2 YYEEEE. This CDR3 has 18 residues. Full variable domain (missing parts from reference TRBV5-6 and TRBJ2-1): DAGVTQSPTHLIKTRGQQVTLRCSPKSGHDTVSWYQQALGQGPQFIFQYYEEEERQRGNFPDRFSGHQFPNYSSELNVNALLLGDSALYLCASSLGPWTSGGYNEQFFGPGTRLTVL.

The chain recombines TRBV5-1 with TRBJ1-3, with D perhaps TRBD1 (5 bases). Germline V CDR1 and CDR2: SGHRS, YFSETQ. Deletions cut 0 bases from V and 2 bases from J, with 12 bases between. The CDR3 covers 16 residues. CDR3 sequence (DNA): TGCGCCAGCAGCTTGGGCGGACACTTGACTGGAAACACCATATATTTT. This sequence encodes CASSLGGHLTGNTIYF.

This chain joins TRBV21-1 and TRBJ2-3; no check of the table's D call, TRBD2, against the DNA was made. TRBV21-1 is a pseudogene locus. The CDR3 runs to 17 residues. CDR3 DNA: TGTGCCAGCAGCATGGGACTAGCGGCGGACCGCACAGATACGCAGTATTTT. Protein sequence: CASSMGLAADRTDTQYF.

Only a few counts were recorded for this clone. V gene TRBV6-6 combines with J gene TRBJ1-5, with D hard to call. Germline-derived CDR1 and CDR2 are MNHNY and SVGAGI (reference sequence). CDR3 length: 15 amino acids. With 0 bases removed from V and 11 bases from J, the gap between germline ends came to 17 bases. The chain's CDR3 is CASSYSVAGSMAQHF. The CDR3 DNA reads as TGTGCCAGCAGTTACTCGGTGGCGGGATCGATGGCCCAGCATTTT.

The chain carries TRBV6-1 and TRBJ2-4; 7 bases align to TRBD1. The V gene end was trimmed by 2 bases and the J gene end by 4 bases; junction bases not matched to a gene: 11. The V gene's germline CDR1 is MNHNS and CDR2 SASEGT. This CDR3 has 17 residues. CDR3: CASSELPSWDRKNIQYF. DNA for the CDR3: TGTGCCAGCAGTGAACTCCCTAGCTGGGACAGAAAAAACATTCAGTACTTC.

The chain is built from TRBV18 and TRBJ1-1; D is unclear. V was trimmed by 6 bases and J by 0 bases, leaving 17 bases between them. Germline CDR1 KGHSH, CDR2 LQKENI. The length of the CDR3 is 16 residues. The CDR3, as DNA: TGTGCCAGCTCCCCTGTTACCAGCAGAATGAACACTGAAGCTTTCTTT. Amino acid sequence: CASSPVTSRMNTEAFF.

The V gene is TRBV19, the J gene TRBJ1-4; 7 nucleotides agree with TRBD1. The CDR3 runs 15 residues. V was clipped by 10 bases and J by 2 bases; unmatched bases: 10. From germline, CDR1 is LNHDA and CDR2 SQIVND (reference sequence). The CDR3 nucleotides read TGTGCCACCGAGACAGGGAGCGGGACTAATGAAAAACTGTTTTTT. Translated: CATETGSGTNEKLFF. Full variable domain (outside the CDR3, taken from reference TRBV19 and TRBJ1-4): DGGITQSPKYLFRKEGQNVTLSCEQNLNHDAMYWYRQDPGQGLRLIYYSQIVNDFQKGDIAEGYSVSREKKESFPLTVTSAQKNPTAFYLCATETGSGTNEKLFFGSGTQLSVL.

This sequence joins TRBV4-2 and TRBJ2-7; D might be TRBD1 (5 bases). The germline V gene encodes CDR1 LGHNA and CDR2 YNFKEQ. Trimming stripped 0 bases from V and 2 bases from J, with 11 bases between. The CDR3 is made up of 15 amino acids. The CDR3 nucleotides read TGTGCCAGCAGCCAAGAGTCAGGGATCCCCTACGAGCAGTACTTC. This sequence encodes CASSQESGIPYEQYF.

V is TRBV2 and J is TRBJ2-5; possibly TRBD2 for D (6 bases). The DNA end is more similar to TRBJ2-7, so the J call may be wrong. The CDR3 contains 15 residues. Germline CDR1 SNHLY, CDR2 FYNNEI. The DNA of the CDR3 is TGTGCCAGCAGGGATTTAGTAGGAGGGCCCTACGAGCAGTACTTC. Its protein product is CASRDLVGGPYEQYF.

This chain uses TRBV19 with TRBJ2-2; TRBD1 matches at 7 bases. V lost 8 bases, J lost 0 bases, and 3 bases stayed unmatched. Germline V gene lookup returns CDR1 LNHDA and CDR2 SQIVND (reference sequence). There are 14 residues in the CDR3. CDR3 DNA sequence: TGTGCCAGTGAGGGGACAGCGAACACCGGGGAGCTGTTTTTT. Its translation is CASEGTANTGELFF.

Only one count was recorded for this clone. The chain combines TRBV2 with TRBJ1-5, with D possibly being TRBD1 (5 bases). In germline, CDR1 is SNHLY, CDR2 FYNNEI. The CDR3 has 14 residues. V was pared by 4 bases and J by 7 bases, with 14 bases between. The CDR3 DNA reads TGTGCCAGCAGTGCTGGGGCCGGAGAGCAGCCCCAGCATTTT. Its translation: CASSAGAGEQPQHF.

The rearrangement uses TRBV6-5 and TRBJ2-7, with D possibly TRBD2 on 7 matching bases. The CDR3 has 16 amino acids. V was cut by 0 bases and J by 7 bases, with 19 bases left in between. Germline loops: CDR1 MNHEY, CDR2 SVGAGI. CDR3 sequence (DNA): TGTGCCAGCAGTTACTCATCGGGGGGCGATCCCCAAGAGCAGTACTTC. Residues: CASSYSSGGDPQEQYF.

The chain is built from TRBV19 and TRBJ2-7, with TRBD1 as a possible D gene (5 bases). Trimming cost V 5 bases and J 5 bases, with 16 bases left between them. The CDR3 sequence is 14 residues long. The V gene's germline CDR1 is LNHDA and CDR2 SQIVND (reference sequence). CDR3 nucleotide sequence: TGTGCCAGTAGTCCCGACCCTGGACACGACGAGCAGTACTTC. Encoded protein: CASSPDPGHDEQYF.

This clone was recorded a few times. V gene TRBV20-1 combines with J gene TRBJ1-1; D call uncertain. Trimming pared 4 bases from V and 5 bases from J, leaving 8 bases between. The CDR3 covers 11 residues. From germline, CDR1 is DFQATT and CDR2 SNEGSKA (reference sequence). As DNA, the CDR3 is TGCAGTGCTACCTATGGGACTGAAGCTTTCTTT. It codes for CSATYGTEAFF.

V is TRBV29-1 and J is TRBJ2-7; no clear D gene. V was clipped by 2 bases and J by 0 bases, with 8 bases between them. The CDR3 is 13 amino acids. Looked up from germline, CDR1 is SQVTM and CDR2 is ANQGSEA. CDR3 bases: TGCAGCGTTGAACAGCGCCCCTCCTACGAGCAGTACTTC. Its translation: CSVEQRPSYEQYF.

The chain links TRBV27 to TRBJ2-7, with D perhaps assigned TRBD1 or TRBD2 (5 bases each). In germline, CDR1 is MNHEY, CDR2 SMNVEV (reference sequence). This CDR3 has 13 residues. V lost 7 bases, J lost 1 base, and 11 bases lay in between. CDR3 loop: CASIRDGSYEQYF. CDR3 coding DNA: TGTGCCAGCATTCGGGACGGTTCCTACGAGCAGTACTTC.

J is TRBJ1-1 and V is TRBV9, with TRBD1 identical over 8 bases. The CDR3 covers 15 residues. Germline V gene lookup returns CDR1 SGDLS and CDR2 YYNGEE. The V and J ends lost 4 bases and 3 bases, in that order; junction bases with no gene match: 8. CDR3 region: CASSPTGQGDTEAFF. The CDR3 nucleotides read TGTGCCAGCAGCCCTACAGGACAGGGCGACACTGAAGCTTTCTTT.

CDR3 nucleotides: TGTGCCAGCAGTCCTCGGGCCCCAGGCGAGCAGTTCTTC. Translation gives CASSPRAPGEQFF. The rearrangement links TRBV11-2 to TRBJ2-1, with D uncertain. CDR3 length: 13 residues. The V gene's germline CDR1 is SGHAT and CDR2 FQNNGV. The V gene lost 6 bases and the J gene lost 10 bases, with 16 bases spanning the gap.

The J gene is TRBJ2-5, the V gene TRBV5-8, with D unresolved. The CDR3 sequence is 12 residues long. V lost 3 bases and J 2 bases, leaving 5 bases between the germline ends. CDR1 is SGHTS and CDR2 is YDEGEE in the germline V gene. CDR3 protein: CASSSRQETQYF. CDR3 DNA sequence: TGTGCCAGCAGCTCACGTCAAGAGACCCAGTACTTC.

V gene TRBV6-5 combines with J gene TRBJ1-2, with a possible D match to TRBD1 (5 bases). V was pared by 9 bases and J by 4 bases, with 15 bases between. CDR1 and CDR2 from the germline V gene are MNHEY and SVGAGI. This CDR3 spans 13 amino acids. The CDR3 nucleotides are TGTGCCAGTACAAAACAGGACTTCTATGGCTACACCTTC. It codes for CASTKQDFYGYTF.

V usage is TRBV6-6 and J usage is TRBJ2-5; either TRBD1 or TRBD2 may fit D (5 bases each). Trimming left V 7 bases short and J 5 bases short, with 8 bases between. CDR1 MNHNY and CDR2 SVGAGI come from the germline V gene (reference sequence). The CDR3 runs 11 residues. CDR3: CASTGTETQYF. In DNA, the CDR3 is TGTGCCAGCACGGGGACGGAGACCCAGTACTTC.

The table lists this clone with a count of one. The gene calls are TRBV19 and TRBJ2-1; no definite D call. The CDR3 has 12 amino acids. CDR1 is LNHDA and CDR2 is SQIVND in the germline V gene (reference sequence). V lost 4 bases to trimming and J lost 4 bases, with 5 bases between them. The CDR3 coding sequence is TGTGCCAGTAGTACTCAATACAATGAGCAGTTCTTC. It yields the protein CASSTQYNEQFF.

J is TRBJ1-6 and V is TRBV9, with TRBD1 identical over 8 bases. With 0 bases clipped from V and 8 bases from J, the junction kept 7 bases outside the gene matches. CDR1 is SGDLS, CDR2 YYNGEE, per germline. This CDR3 spans 16 amino acids. The CDR3: CASSVGTGGSHSPLHF. For the CDR3, the DNA is TGTGCCAGCAGCGTAGGTACAGGGGGGTCCCATTCACCCCTCCACTTT.

The V call is TRBV9, the J call TRBJ1-2; the D gene is possibly TRBD1 (6 bases). The CDR3 is 16 amino acids. Per germline, CDR1 SGDLS and CDR2 YYNGEE. With 3 bases removed from V and 8 bases from J, the gap between germline ends came to 23 bases. DNA for the CDR3: TGTGCCAGCAGCGCAACCGGGACAACTTCCCCAGGAGGCTACACCTTC. Translated: CASSATGTTSPGGYTF.

This clone was counted between two and nine times. The CDR3 DNA sequence: TGCGCCAGCAGCTGGCAGGGCATGGGTCAGCCCCAGCATTTT. Encoded protein: CASSWQGMGQPQHF. This sequence joins TRBV4-1 and TRBJ1-5; a weak D match, TRBD1 (5 bases). Between the trimmed V and J ends, which lost 5 bases and 6 bases, there was a span of 14 bases. This CDR3 spans 14 amino acids. Per germline, CDR1 MGHRA and CDR2 YSYEKL.

The chain uses TRBV7-9 and TRBJ2-3; 11 bases line up with TRBD2. With V trimmed by 11 bases and J by 0 bases, 1 base remained unmatched. Germline-derived CDR1 and CDR2 are SEHNR and FQNEAQ (reference sequence). This CDR3 comprises 13 residues. In DNA, the CDR3 is TGTGCCCGGACTAGCGGGAGCACAGATACGCAGTATTTT. This codes for CARTSGSTDTQYF.

The rearrangement links TRBV29-1 to TRBJ2-3; D assignment may be TRBD1 or TRBD2 (7 bases each). Germline V lookup: CDR1 SQVTM, CDR2 ANQGSEA. The CDR3 runs 13 residues. With 5 bases removed from V and 3 bases from J, the gap between germline ends came to 12 bases. CDR3 nucleotides: TGCAGCGTTAGGCAGGGGGGGACAGATACGCAGTATTTT. It specifies CSVRQGGTDTQYF.